This TCR beta chain comes out of a study of blood T cell repertoires in COVID-19. In the study overall: Specimens from acute and convalescent COVID-19 originated in the United States, Italy and Spain. Nucleic acid was either cDNA or gDNA, and it came from T cells, B-cell-depleted T cells, or PBMCs.

V gave up 5 bases and J gave up 5 bases; unmatched junction bases: 9. Germline CDR1 reads SEHNR; CDR2 reads FQNEAQ (reference sequence). The CDR3 is 15 residues long. Methods used by the authors: For nucleated cells, counts were estimated from reference gene primer amplification. Method: immunoSEQ multiplex PCR; TCRdb's copy keeps in-frame clones and lacks some. The D gene and trimming were derived from the DNA, and the V and J assignments and clone size from that table. The sample includes 70,000 to 80,000 clones, 75% to 95% of them seen just once. The sequencing sample was made of peripheral blood. The chain has TRBV7-9 and TRBJ1-1, with TRBD1 matching 9 bases. This sequence was found in a woman aged 60-75 years with active COVID-19. CDR3: CASSPYRQGGTEAFF. DNA of the CDR3: TGTGCCAGCAGCCCGTATAGACAGGGGGGGACTGAAGCTTTCTTT.